This T cell receptor beta chain was obtained from a study of hypomethylating agent response in myelodysplastic syndrome. Study at large: Of the myelodysplastic syndrome patients, some ten were male, 2 female. The most frequent mutation was TET2, in about 50% of the 11 patients. About six patients responded with complete response or hematologic improvement; a few did not.

Germline CDR1 and CDR2: SNHLY and FYNNEI. The CDR3 consists of 14 residues. Trimming removed 5 bases at V and 4 bases at J, with 14 bases between. The assay was immunoSEQ multiplex PCR, and TCRdb's table has in-frame clones only and misses some. Seen here are approximately 4,700 clones, around 82% observed once, and the top ten hold 7.6%. The sample was bone marrow, taken before or after starting hypomethylating agent treatment for myelodysplastic syndrome (not recorded which). The chain recombines TRBV2 with TRBJ1-2; maybe TRBD1 (6 bases). The source of this sequence is a human donor with myelodysplastic syndrome. The CDR3 here is CASSRSQGSYGYTF. Here the CDR3 DNA reads TGTGCCAGCAGTCGCTCTCAGGGGAGCTATGGCTACACCTTC.